The 27 T cell receptor beta chains below come from one sample, sequenced in a study of blood T cell repertoires in COVID-19. Method: immunoSEQ multiplex PCR; TCRdb's copy keeps in-frame clones and lacks some. The table includes 150,000 to 200,000 clones, about nine tenths detected once. The source material was peripheral blood. Receptors were obtained from a man aged 55 to 70 with acute or convalescent COVID-19.

The chain is built from TRBV10-2 and TRBJ1-2, with D perhaps TRBD1 (6 bases). V was cut by 7 bases and J by 7 bases, with 19 bases left in between. CDR3 length: 14 residues. Germline loops: CDR1 WSHSY, CDR2 SAAADI. The CDR3 here is CASKVTGILSGYTF. The CDR3 nucleotides read TGCGCCAGCAAAGTTACAGGGATTTTGTCTGGCTACACCTTC.

This chain links TRBV6-2 or TRBV6-3 with TRBJ2-5; 7 bases match TRBD2. V was pared by 2 bases and J by 8 bases, with 8 bases of the junction left unmatched. There are 14 residues in the CDR3. Germline values: CDR1 MNHEY, CDR2 SVGEGT. The CDR3: CASSYASGGSTQYF. CDR3 in DNA: TGTGCCAGCAGTTACGCCTCGGGAGGCTCAACCCAGTACTTC.

The chain joins TRBV9 to TRBJ2-1, with TRBD1 as a possible D gene (5 bases). The CDR3 runs 14 residues. Deletions cut 4 bases from V and 4 bases from J, with 12 bases between. CDR1 is SGDLS, CDR2 YYNGEE, per germline. DNA of the CDR3: TGTGCCAGCAGCCAGGGTCAAAGTTACAATGAGCAGTTCTTC. It specifies CASSQGQSYNEQFF.

The V and J genes are TRBV19 and TRBJ2-7, with 7 positions matching TRBD2. The V gene's germline CDR1 is LNHDA and CDR2 SQIVND (reference sequence). After removal of 5 bases from V and 6 bases from J, the junction contained 13 bases not matched to a gene. The CDR3 runs to 15 residues. The CDR3, as DNA: TGTGCCAGTAGTTCAGCCGGGACTACCCCCGGCGAGCAGTACTTC. It specifies CASSSAGTTPGEQYF.

J is TRBJ1-5 and V is TRBV5-5; 9 nucleotides agree with TRBD1. With 0 bases clipped from V and 3 bases from J, the junction kept 7 bases outside the gene matches. There are 17 residues in the CDR3. Germline lookup yields CDR1 SGHKS and CDR2 YYEKEE (reference sequence). Written as DNA, the CDR3 is TGTGCCAGCAGCTTGGGGACAGGGGATCCTTACAATCAGCCCCAGCATTTT. The encoded protein is CASSLGTGDPYNQPQHF. Together with reference TRBV5-5 and TRBJ1-5, the CDR3 gives the full variable domain: DAGVTQSPTHLIKTRGQQVTLRCSPISGHKSVSWYQQVLGQGPQFIFQYYEKEERGRGNFPDRFSARQFPNYSSELNVNALLLGDSALYLCASSLGTGDPYNQPQHFGDGTRLSIL.

As to this clone: Other DNA sequences in this specimen translate into the identical CDR3. The CDR3 spells CASSLGSGGYTF. In DNA, the CDR3 is TGTGCCAGCAGTTTAGGGAGCGGTGGCTACACCTTC. The chain is built from TRBV12-3 or TRBV12-4 and TRBJ1-2, with D hard to call. The CDR3 length is 12 residues. The V gene lost 1 base and the J gene lost 7 bases, with 7 bases spanning the gap.

The chain combines TRBV6-5 with TRBJ1-2; D remains ambiguous. The CDR3 extends over 13 amino acids. Looked up from germline, CDR1 is MNHEY and CDR2 is SVGAGI. Trimming stripped 4 bases from V and 1 base from J, with 7 bases between. The CDR3 DNA reads TGTGCCAGCAGTTTGGGCAGTAACTATGGCTACACCTTC. Translating it yields CASSLGSNYGYTF.

The chain links TRBV19 to TRBJ1-1; the match to TRBD1 covers 12 bases. Germline V gene lookup returns CDR1 LNHDA and CDR2 SQIVND (reference sequence). Unmatched junction bases numbered 3, after V lost 7 bases and J lost 6 bases. This CDR3 is 13 amino acids long. CDR3 DNA sequence: TGTGCCAGTACCAGGGACAGGGGGCCTGAAGCTTTCTTT. Translated: CASTRDRGPEAFF.

This chain links TRBV24-1 with TRBJ1-2; the match to TRBD1 covers 8 bases. The J segment lost 3 bases and the V segment lost 4 bases, leaving 3 bases of the junction unmatched. Looked up from germline, CDR1 is KGHDR and CDR2 is SFDVKD. CDR3 length: 14 amino acids. CDR3: CATSDPTGDYGYTF. The CDR3 DNA sequence: TGTGCCACCAGTGACCCGACAGGGGACTATGGCTACACCTTC.

The chain is built from TRBV4-1 and TRBJ1-1, with D perhaps matching TRBD1 (5 bases). V lost 5 bases to trimming and J lost 8 bases, with 27 bases between them. CDR3 length equals 17 residues. Germline V gives CDR1 MGHRA, CDR2 YSYEKL. Written as DNA, the CDR3 is TGCGCCAGCAGCACCGTCCGTCCGGTCCCCCGGGGGAACGAAGCTTTCTTT. Translating gives CASSTVRPVPRGNEAFF.

The CDR3 here is CASSFGTGVSNQPQHF. The DNA of the CDR3 is TGTGCCAGCAGTTTTGGGACAGGGGTAAGCAATCAGCCCCAGCATTTT. This chain links TRBV6-5 with TRBJ1-5; 10 bases are a match to TRBD1. Germline V gene sequence: CDR1 MNHEY, CDR2 SVGAGI. V was clipped by 4 bases and J by 1 base; unmatched bases: 4. The CDR3 covers 16 residues.

The chain combines TRBV3-1 (or the pseudogene TRBV3-2) with TRBJ2-5; D is unresolved. CDR3 length equals 11 residues. Trimming left V 0 bases short and J 8 bases short, with 4 bases between. Germline values: CDR1 LGHDT, CDR2 YNNKEL (reference sequence). The CDR3 DNA reads as TGTGCCAGCAGCCAAGATCCTACCCAGTACTTC. Protein sequence: CASSQDPTQYF.

This rearrangement joins TRBV9 to TRBJ2-7; no clear D gene. This CDR3 is 14 amino acids long. Germline V gene lookup returns CDR1 SGDLS and CDR2 YYNGEE. V lost 0 bases to trimming and J lost 2 bases, with 9 bases between them. As DNA, the CDR3 is TGTGCCAGCAGCGTAGACGGTTCCCCCTACGAGCAGTACTTC. Translated: CASSVDGSPYEQYF.

The rearrangement uses TRBV30 and TRBJ1-6; no definite D call. CDR3 length: 14 amino acids. Germline CDR1 and CDR2: GTSNPN and SVGIG (reference sequence). The V end was cut by 0 bases, the J end by 10 bases, with 13 bases between. In nucleotides, the CDR3 is TGTGCCTGGAGTGTAAAGGGAGGCAGGTCACCCCTCCACTTT. Translation gives CAWSVKGGRSPLHF.

This sequence joins TRBV14 and TRBJ1-2, with 9 positions matching TRBD1. Germline CDR1 reads SGHDN; CDR2 reads FVKESK. With V trimmed by 1 base and J by 3 bases, 6 bases remained unmatched. This CDR3 spans 16 amino acids. The CDR3 spells CASSQGTGVSYYGYTF. CDR3 DNA: TGTGCCAGCAGCCAAGGGACAGGGGTTTCCTACTATGGCTACACCTTC.

In its sample, this clone was seen once. This rearrangement joins TRBV27 to TRBJ2-1, with 7 bases fitting TRBD2. The length of the CDR3 is 12 residues. V lost 5 bases and J lost 9; bases outside the gene matches: 4. Germline CDR1 MNHEY, CDR2 SMNVEV (reference sequence). CDR3 sequence (DNA): TGTGCCAGCAGTATACCGGGGGGTGAGCAGTTCTTC. The encoded protein is CASSIPGGEQFF.

The chain employs TRBV21-1 and TRBJ1-5; TRBD1 is taken as the D call from the table, unchecked against the DNA. TRBV21-1 counts as a pseudogene. This CDR3 region has 16 residues. Here the CDR3 DNA reads TGTGCCAGCAGCAAACCTGGGGGCTTTAGCAATCAGCCCCAGCATTTT. This gives the protein CASSKPGGFSNQPQHF.

The V and J genes are TRBV5-4 and TRBJ1-1, with a possible D match to TRBD1 (5 bases). CDR1 and CDR2 (germline): SGHNT, YYREEE (reference sequence). CDR3 length: 15 residues. V shed 4 bases and J shed 2 bases, with 15 bases lying between them. Written as DNA, the CDR3 is TGTGCCAGCAGCGAGCGGGACGGAACAAACACTGAAGCTTTCTTT. Translating it yields CASSERDGTNTEAFF.

This clone turned up a few times. The same CDR3 also results from other DNA sequences found in this sample. The chain is built from TRBV9 and TRBJ1-1; weak D call: TRBD1 (5 bases). V was shortened by 0 bases and J by 1 base, with 7 bases between the two germline ends. The CDR3 loop spans 14 amino acids. From germline, CDR1 is SGDLS and CDR2 YYNGEE. CDR3 in DNA: TGTGCCAGCAGCGTAGCACAGGCGAACACTGAAGCTTTCTTT. Encoded protein: CASSVAQANTEAFF.

This clone showed up just once. The rearrangement uses TRBV9 and TRBJ1-1; 11 bases map to TRBD1. V lost 0 bases, J lost 5 bases, and 9 bases stayed unmatched. Per germline, CDR1 SGDLS and CDR2 YYNGEE. This CDR3 is built from 17 residues. This CDR3 is CASSVGPVGTGGTEAFF. CDR3 DNA: TGTGCCAGCAGCGTAGGGCCTGTGGGGACAGGGGGGACTGAAGCTTTCTTT.

The CDR3: CAWSVGPGNEKLFF. The CDR3 DNA sequence: TGTGCCTGGAGTGTAGGGCCGGGAAATGAAAAACTGTTTTTT. The chain has TRBV30 and TRBJ1-4; D remains unclear. The CDR3 covers 14 residues. Germline V gene data show CDR1 as GTSNPN and CDR2 as SVGIG (reference sequence). V lost 0 bases, J lost 5 bases, and 10 bases lay in between. Complete variable domain (other parts from reference TRBV30 and TRBJ1-4): SQTIHQWPATLVQPVGSPLSLECTVEGTSNPNLYWYRQAAGRGLQLLFYSVGIGQISSEVPQNLSASRPQDRQFILSSKKLLLSDSGFYLCAWSVGPGNEKLFFGSGTQLSVL.

The rearrangement links TRBV13 to TRBJ1-6, with TRBD1 matching 9 bases. The CDR3 covers 17 residues. Germline values: CDR1 PRHDT, CDR2 FYEKMQ (reference sequence). The V and J ends lost 5 bases and 4 bases, in that order; junction bases with no gene match: 9. CDR3 DNA sequence: TGTGCCAGCAGCAGCCGGGACAGGGACGGATATAATTCACCCCTCCACTTT. Translated, it gives CASSSRDRDGYNSPLHF.

The chain joins TRBV9 to TRBJ1-1; TRBD1 agrees at 9 bases. The length of the CDR3 is 14 residues. J was trimmed by 6 bases and V by 5 bases; bases with no gene match: 8. The germline CDR1 and CDR2 sequences are SGDLS and YYNGEE. In DNA, the CDR3 is TGTGCCAGCAGAACAGGGACAGGGTCGGCTGAAGCTTTCTTT. Translated: CASRTGTGSAEAFF.

The V and J genes are TRBV2 and TRBJ1-4, with 8 bases matching TRBD1. After removal of 5 bases from V and 5 bases from J, the junction contained 10 bases not matched to a gene. The CDR3 contains 16 residues. CDR1 is SNHLY and CDR2 is FYNNEI in the germline V gene. The CDR3 reads CASSRNRGKLNEKLFF. The CDR3 nucleotides read TGTGCCAGCAGTCGAAACAGGGGGAAACTCAATGAAAAACTGTTTTTT.

The rearrangement joins TRBV6-2 or TRBV6-3 to TRBJ1-1; TRBD1 agrees at 7 bases. This CDR3 is built from 15 residues. V lost 0 bases, J lost 5 bases, and 6 bases stayed unmatched. CDR1 and CDR2 (germline): MNHEY, SVGEGT. The CDR3, as DNA: TGTGCCAGCAGTTACTCGTGGGACAGAGGGACTGAAGCTTTCTTT. Amino acid sequence: CASSYSWDRGTEAFF.

This chain joins TRBV29-1 and TRBJ1-4; 8 bases map to TRBD1. CDR1 and CDR2 from the germline V gene are SQVTM and ANQGSEA. The junction had 5 bases not matched to a gene; V was cut back by 6 bases and J by 5 bases. This CDR3 spans 13 amino acids. Written as DNA, the CDR3 is TGCAGCGTCGCGGACAGGGACAATGAAAAACTGTTTTTT. It specifies CSVADRDNEKLFF.

The V and J genes are TRBV19 and TRBJ2-1; 9 nucleotides align to TRBD1. The CDR3 contains 15 residues. The V gene end was trimmed by 3 bases and the J gene end by 9 bases; junction bases not matched to a gene: 9. Looked up from germline, CDR1 is LNHDA and CDR2 is SQIVND (reference sequence). CDR3 nucleotides: TGTGCCAGTAGTATCTACAGGGGGCGGGTAGGTGAGCAGTTCTTC. This sequence encodes CASSIYRGRVGEQFF.